Sequencing of this TCR beta chain was carried out in a study of cytomegalovirus exposure and HLA in healthy donors. Study-wide points: Sequence variants that were highly shared formed a cluster that was likely a sequencing artifact.

PCR primers comprised 60 Vbeta and 13 Jbeta primers. Measured with immunoSEQ multiplex PCR; TCRdb has only the in-frame clones, and not every one. Of 95,000 to 150,000 clones listed, more than 60% were seen once; the top ten hold approximately 4.1%. To note about this clone: The antigen is undetermined.

The ends lost 6 bases at V and 5 bases at J; junction bases unmatched: 6. The CDR3 runs 12 residues. Germline CDR1 is SQVTM and CDR2 is ANQGSEA. This sequence joins TRBV29-1 and TRBJ1-2; 7 bases align to TRBD1. The sequenced material came from PBMCs. The clonotype originates from a woman aged 40 to 55 in good health and CMV-seronegative. CDR3 amino acids: CSVAAGGYGYTF. The CDR3 nucleotides are TGCAGCGTCGCGGCAGGGGGTTATGGCTACACCTTC.